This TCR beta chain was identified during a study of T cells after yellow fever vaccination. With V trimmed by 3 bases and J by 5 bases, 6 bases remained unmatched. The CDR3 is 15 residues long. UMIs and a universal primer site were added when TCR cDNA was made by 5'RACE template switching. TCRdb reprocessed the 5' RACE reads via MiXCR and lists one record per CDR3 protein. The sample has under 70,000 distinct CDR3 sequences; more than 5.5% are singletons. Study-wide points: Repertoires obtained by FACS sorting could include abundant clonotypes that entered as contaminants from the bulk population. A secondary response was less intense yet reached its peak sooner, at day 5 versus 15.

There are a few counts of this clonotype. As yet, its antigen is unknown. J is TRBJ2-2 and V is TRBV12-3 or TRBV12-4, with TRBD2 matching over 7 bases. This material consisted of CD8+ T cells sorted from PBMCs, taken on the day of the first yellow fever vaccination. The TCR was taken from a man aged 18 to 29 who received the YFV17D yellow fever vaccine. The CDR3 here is CASSLESSGTGELFF. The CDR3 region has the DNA TGTGCCAGCAGTTTGGAAAGTAGCGGGACCGGGGAGCTGTTTTTT.